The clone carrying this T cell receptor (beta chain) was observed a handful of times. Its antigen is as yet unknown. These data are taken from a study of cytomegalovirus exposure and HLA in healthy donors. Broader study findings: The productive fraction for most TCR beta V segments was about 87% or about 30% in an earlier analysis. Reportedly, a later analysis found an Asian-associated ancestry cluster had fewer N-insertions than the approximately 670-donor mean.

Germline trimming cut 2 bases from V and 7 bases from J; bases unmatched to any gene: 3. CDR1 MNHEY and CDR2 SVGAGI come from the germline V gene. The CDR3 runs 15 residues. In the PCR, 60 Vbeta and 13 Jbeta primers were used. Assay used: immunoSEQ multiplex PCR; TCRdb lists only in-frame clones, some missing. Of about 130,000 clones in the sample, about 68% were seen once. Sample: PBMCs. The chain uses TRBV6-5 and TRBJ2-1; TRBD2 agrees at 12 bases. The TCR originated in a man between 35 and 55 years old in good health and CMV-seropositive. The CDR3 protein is CASSYRTSGVNEQFF. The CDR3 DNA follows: TGTGCCAGCAGTTACCGGACTAGCGGGGTAAATGAGCAGTTCTTC.